This TCR beta chain is from a study of spatial heterogeneity in lung cancer. Study details: Detection of beta-chain sequences consistently exceeded that of alpha-chain sequences. General observations from the study: Expanded alpha and beta TCR counts within tumors tracked tumor mutation counts.

Time point of the sample: sample taken at primary tumor resection. Unsorted whole RNA from tumor, nontumor lung or frozen PBMC underwent sequencing. V lost 1 base and J lost 1, with 8 bases in between. Germline CDR1 reads SGHTA; CDR2 reads FQGNSA. CDR3 length equals 14 residues. This clonotype was seen many times. Its target is not known. Carried by each TCR cDNA molecule was a unique molecular identifier. TCRdb re-derived calls from the 5' RACE reads in MiXCR, one entry per CDR3 protein. Among about 13,000 distinct CDR3 sequences, around 3.2% were seen once, and the ten largest hold 15% to 20%. The sample in question was lung tumor tissue, obtained at surgery. This TCR was recovered from a male donor with early-stage non-small cell lung cancer. The V and J genes are TRBV7-2 and TRBJ2-7; D uncertain. CDR3 protein: CASSLEGPSYEQYF. The CDR3 DNA reads TGTGCCAGCAGCTTAGAGGGCCCTTCCTACGAGCAGTACTTC.